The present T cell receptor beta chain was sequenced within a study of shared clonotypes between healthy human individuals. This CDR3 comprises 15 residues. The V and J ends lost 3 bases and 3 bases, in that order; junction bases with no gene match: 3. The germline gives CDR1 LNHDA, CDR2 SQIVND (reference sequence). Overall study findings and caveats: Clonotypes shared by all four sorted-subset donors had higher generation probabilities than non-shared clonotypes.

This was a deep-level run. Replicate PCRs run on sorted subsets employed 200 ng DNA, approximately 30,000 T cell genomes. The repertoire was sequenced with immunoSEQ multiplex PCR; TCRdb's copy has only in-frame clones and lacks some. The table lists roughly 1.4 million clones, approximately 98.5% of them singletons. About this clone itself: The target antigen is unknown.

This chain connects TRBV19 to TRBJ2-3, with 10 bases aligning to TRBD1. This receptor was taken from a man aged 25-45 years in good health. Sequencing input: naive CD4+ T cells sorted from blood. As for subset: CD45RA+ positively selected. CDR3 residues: CASSIAGQGTDTQYF. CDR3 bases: TGTGCCAGTAGTATTGCGGGACAGGGGACAGATACGCAGTATTTT.